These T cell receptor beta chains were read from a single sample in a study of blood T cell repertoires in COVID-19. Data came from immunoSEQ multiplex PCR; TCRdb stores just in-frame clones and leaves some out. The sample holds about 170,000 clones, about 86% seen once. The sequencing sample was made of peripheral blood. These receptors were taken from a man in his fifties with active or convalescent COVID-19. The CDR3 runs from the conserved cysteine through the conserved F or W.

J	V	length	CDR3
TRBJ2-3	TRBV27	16	CASSPRRGTSTDTQYF
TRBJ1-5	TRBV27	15	CASSLQGPGNQPQHF
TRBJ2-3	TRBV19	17	CASSIRQGLTSTDTQYF
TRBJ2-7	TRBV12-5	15	CASGLTPGLTYEQYF
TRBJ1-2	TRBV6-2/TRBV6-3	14	CASSPAQGSGGYTF
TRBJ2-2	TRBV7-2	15	CASSSRLAGTGELFF
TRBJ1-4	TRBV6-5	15	CASSRGQATNEKLFF
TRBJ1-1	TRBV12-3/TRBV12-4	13	CASSPTGDTEAFF
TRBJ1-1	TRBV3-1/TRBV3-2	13	CASSKTGGTEAFF
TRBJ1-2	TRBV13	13	CASSLDRGQGYTF
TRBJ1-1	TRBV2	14	CASNRQGLNTEAFF
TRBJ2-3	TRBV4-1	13	CASRGGATDTQYF
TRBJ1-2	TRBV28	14	CASSLGRRIYGYTF
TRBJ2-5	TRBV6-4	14	CASSSAGGRETQYF
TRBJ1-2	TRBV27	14	CASSLGGWPYGYTF
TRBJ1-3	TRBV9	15	CASSVDGTPGNTIYF
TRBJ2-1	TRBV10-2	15	CASSLAGGFTNEQFF
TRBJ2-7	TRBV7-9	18	CASSLPLQHSYLPYEQYF
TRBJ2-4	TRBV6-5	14	CASSPTGGKNIQYF
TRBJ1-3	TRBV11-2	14	CASSHTYSGNTIYF
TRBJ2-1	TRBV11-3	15	CASSLRTSGGYEQFF
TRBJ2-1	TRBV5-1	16	CASSLQGATTYNEQFF
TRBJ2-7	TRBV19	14	CASSIDSDSYEQYF
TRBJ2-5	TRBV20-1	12	CSASTSGQTQYF
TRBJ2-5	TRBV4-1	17	CASSQEIRGGAQETQYF
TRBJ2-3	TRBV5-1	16	CASSSLLAGASDTQYF
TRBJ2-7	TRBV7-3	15	CASSPGGSHSYEQYF
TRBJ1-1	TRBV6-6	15	CASTTQDRVNTEAFF
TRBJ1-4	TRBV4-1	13	CASSQEQGGKLFF
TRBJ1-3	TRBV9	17	CASSVASGGATGNTIYF
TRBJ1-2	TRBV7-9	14	CASSSSPGLWGYTF
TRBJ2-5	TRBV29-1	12	CSLSGEGETQYF
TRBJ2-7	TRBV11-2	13	CASSTPGRYEQYF
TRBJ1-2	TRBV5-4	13	CASTLTGGKGYTF
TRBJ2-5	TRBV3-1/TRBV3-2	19	CASSQNDQGGIRTRETQYF
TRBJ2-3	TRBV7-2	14	CASSWGASTDTQYF
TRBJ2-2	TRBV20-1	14	CSASLAGVTGELFF
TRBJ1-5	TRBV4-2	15	CASSQESGPRQPQHF
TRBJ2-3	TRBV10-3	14	CAIGLAGGSDTQYF
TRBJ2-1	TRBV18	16	CASSPSTSGGALEQFF
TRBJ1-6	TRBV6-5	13	CASRRETDSPLHF
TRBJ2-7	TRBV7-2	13	CASSLASLHEQYF
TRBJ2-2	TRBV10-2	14	CASWGTGRVGELFF
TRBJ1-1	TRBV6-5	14	CASSNRGRNTEAFF
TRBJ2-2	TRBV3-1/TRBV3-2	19	CASSSRTVSFISNTGELFF
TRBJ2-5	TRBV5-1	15	CASSLMDRAEETQYF
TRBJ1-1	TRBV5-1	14	CASSLAGMNTEAFF